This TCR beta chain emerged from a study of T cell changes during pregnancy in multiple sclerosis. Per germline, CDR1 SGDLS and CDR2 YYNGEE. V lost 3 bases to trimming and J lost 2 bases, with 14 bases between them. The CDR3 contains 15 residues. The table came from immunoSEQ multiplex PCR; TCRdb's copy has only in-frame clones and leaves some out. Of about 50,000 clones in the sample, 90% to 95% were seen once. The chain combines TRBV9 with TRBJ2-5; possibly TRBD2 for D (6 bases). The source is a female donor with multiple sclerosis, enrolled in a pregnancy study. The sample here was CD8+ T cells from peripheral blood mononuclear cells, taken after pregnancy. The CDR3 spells CASSAGREFQETQYF. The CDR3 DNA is TGTGCCAGCAGCGCCGGACGGGAGTTTCAAGAGACCCAGTACTTC.